This passage covers 13 T cell receptor beta chains from one sample sequenced in a study of blood T cell repertoires in COVID-19. Data came from immunoSEQ multiplex PCR; TCRdb stores just in-frame clones and leaves some out. Counted here are about 99,000 clones, 75% to 85% occurring once; the ten biggest clones make up 15% to 20%. The sample consisted of peripheral blood. These receptors originate from a woman of 80 years or more with active or convalescent COVID-19.

The chain has TRBV5-6 and TRBJ2-1, with 7 bases fitting TRBD2. Germline CDR1 is SGHDT and CDR2 is YYEEEE. V lost 4 bases, J lost 2 bases, and 12 bases stayed unmatched. There are 17 residues in the CDR3. Written as DNA, the CDR3 is TGTGCCAGCAGCCGACCCTTGGTAGCGGGTCCCTACAATGAGCAGTTCTTC. It yields the protein CASSRPLVAGPYNEQFF.

This sequence joins TRBV7-8 and TRBJ2-3; unclear D gene. The CDR3 covers 16 residues. V lost 3 bases, J lost 2 bases, and 15 bases lay in between. Germline-derived CDR1 and CDR2 are SGHVS and FQNEAQ. CDR3 sequence (DNA): TGTGCCAGCAGCTTGGGTATGTCGCGGCTCACAGATACGCAGTATTTT. It is translated as CASSLGMSRLTDTQYF.

The chain couples TRBV5-6 to TRBJ2-7; maybe TRBD2 (6 bases). V was trimmed by 1 base and J by 0 bases, leaving 11 bases between them. The germline V gene has CDR1 SGHDT and CDR2 YYEEEE. The length of the CDR3 is 15 residues. Written as DNA, the CDR3 is TGTGCCAGCAGCTTGCCACCGGGAGTCTCCTACGAGCAGTACTTC. Translated: CASSLPPGVSYEQYF. Combining the CDR3 with reference TRBV5-6 and TRBJ2-7 gives the whole variable domain DAGVTQSPTHLIKTRGQQVTLRCSPKSGHDTVSWYQQALGQGPQFIFQYYEEEERQRGNFPDRFSGHQFPNYSSELNVNALLLGDSALYLCASSLPPGVSYEQYFGPGTRLTVT.

This clone has only one observation. V usage is TRBV28 and J usage is TRBJ2-1, with D possibly matching TRBD1 (6 bases). V dropped 5 bases and J dropped 0 bases, with 14 bases sitting between them. CDR1 is MDHEN, CDR2 SYDVKM, per germline. The CDR3 spans 16 residues. The CDR3, as DNA: TGTGCCAGCAGTCCCATACGAGGGGGCTCCTACAATGAGCAGTTCTTC. This translates into CASSPIRGGSYNEQFF.

This sequence joins TRBV2 and TRBJ2-7; perhaps TRBD1 as D (5 bases). Germline loops: CDR1 SNHLY, CDR2 FYNNEI. V was pared by 4 bases and J by 0 bases, with 13 bases between. This CDR3 region has 15 residues. CDR3 sequence: CASSALQGPSYEQYF. The CDR3 region has the DNA TGTGCCAGCAGTGCGCTTCAGGGTCCCTCCTACGAGCAGTACTTC.

This chain connects TRBV5-1 to TRBJ2-2; D is ambiguous. Trimming took off 5 bases at V and 5 bases at J, with 4 bases between the two ends. The germline V gene has CDR1 SGHRS and CDR2 YFSETQ. CDR3 length: 11 amino acids. CDR3 in amino acids: CASRETGELFF. The CDR3 DNA sequence: TGCGCCAGCAGGGAGACCGGGGAGCTGTTTTTT.

The chain links TRBV30 to TRBJ2-5; 9 bases are a match to TRBD2. CDR3 length equals 14 residues. The germline V gene has CDR1 GTSNPN and CDR2 SVGIG (reference sequence). V trimming: 0 bases; J trimming: 3 bases; junction bases outside the gene matches: 2. In DNA form, the CDR3 reads TGTGCCTGGAGTGTGGGCGGGAGGGAAGAGACCCAGTACTTC. It encodes CAWSVGGREETQYF.

This chain connects TRBV10-3 to TRBJ2-2, with a possible D match to TRBD2 (6 bases). Trimming pared 8 bases from V and 3 bases from J, leaving 13 bases between. Germline V gives CDR1 ENHRY, CDR2 SYGVKD. This CDR3 has 14 amino acids. The CDR3, as DNA: TGTGCCATCGTGGCGGGGCCTGACACCGGGGAGCTGTTTTTT. This encodes CAIVAGPDTGELFF.

The rearrangement links TRBV5-1 to TRBJ1-3; a possible D gene is TRBD1 (5 bases). CDR1 SGHRS and CDR2 YFSETQ come from the germline V gene. V was trimmed by 4 bases and J by 4 bases, leaving 15 bases between them. This CDR3 is 15 amino acids long. CDR3: CASSPAGGSGNTIYF. In nucleotides, the CDR3 is TGCGCCAGCAGCCCCGCCGGGGGTTCCGGAAACACCATATATTTT.

The V and J genes are TRBV6-2 or TRBV6-3 and TRBJ2-5; D might be TRBD1 (6 bases). Germline lookup yields CDR1 MNHEY and CDR2 SVGEGT. V lost 6 bases and J lost 5, with 19 bases in between. The CDR3 extends over 15 amino acids. The CDR3 bases are TGTGCCAGCAGCTCCGGGTTGGGGGCGGTCGAGACCCAGTACTTC. It is translated as CASSSGLGAVETQYF.

This clone was observed a handful of times. The rearrangement joins TRBV28 to TRBJ2-5, with 10 bases fitting TRBD1. V trimming: 4 bases; J trimming: 5 bases; junction bases outside the gene matches: 7. CDR3 size: 15 residues. CDR1 and CDR2 (germline): MDHEN, SYDVKM. The CDR3 loop is CASSYLTGGAETQYF. CDR3 DNA sequence: TGTGCCAGCAGTTACCTGACAGGGGGCGCCGAGACCCAGTACTTC. The variable domain in full, with the rest retrieved from reference TRBV28 and TRBJ2-5, is DVKVTQSSRYLVKRTGEKVFLECVQDMDHENMFWYRQDPGLGLRLIYFSYDVKMKEKGDIPEGYSVSREKKERFSLILESASTNQTSMYLCASSYLTGGAETQYFGPGTRLLVL.

The V gene is TRBV6-6, the J gene TRBJ2-7; 7 positions agree with TRBD1. V lost 4 bases and J lost 7; bases outside the gene matches: 16. Per germline, CDR1 MNHNY and CDR2 SVGAGI (reference sequence). The CDR3 runs 16 residues. The DNA of the CDR3 is TGTGCCAGCAGTTGGGGTGAAAGGACAGGTCCGGGTGAGCAGTACTTC. As protein: CASSWGERTGPGEQYF.

The CDR3 protein is CASRRTGQETQYF. The CDR3 nucleotides read TGTGCCAGCAGGCGGACAGGACAAGAGACCCAGTACTTC. The chain links TRBV12-3 or TRBV12-4 to TRBJ2-5; the match to TRBD1 covers 7 bases. The J segment lost 2 bases and the V segment lost 6 bases, leaving 3 bases of the junction unmatched. The CDR3 sequence is 13 residues long.